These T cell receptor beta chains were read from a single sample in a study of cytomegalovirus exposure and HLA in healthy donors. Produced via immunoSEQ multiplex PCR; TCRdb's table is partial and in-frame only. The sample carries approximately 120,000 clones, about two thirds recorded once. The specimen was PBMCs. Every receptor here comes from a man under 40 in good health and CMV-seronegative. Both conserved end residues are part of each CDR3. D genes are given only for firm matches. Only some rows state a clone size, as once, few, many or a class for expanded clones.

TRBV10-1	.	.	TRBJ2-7	TGCGCCAGCAGTGACGGTTACGAGCAGTACTTC	CASSDGYEQYF
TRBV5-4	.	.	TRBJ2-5	TGTGCCAGCAGCTTGGGTTCGGGGGAGGAGACCCAGTACTTC	CASSLGSGEETQYF
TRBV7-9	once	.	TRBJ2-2	TGTGCCAGCAGCCCATTTGACAGGCTCACCGGGGAGCTGTTTTTT	CASSPFDRLTGELFF
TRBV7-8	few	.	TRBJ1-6	TGTGCCAGCAGCCCTCGAACAGGGCCTGATTCACCCCTCCACTTT	CASSPRTGPDSPLHF
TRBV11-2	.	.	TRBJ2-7	TGTGCCAGCAGCTCTAACTTGCAGGTTTACGAGCAGTACTTC	CASSSNLQVYEQYF
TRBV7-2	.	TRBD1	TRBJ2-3	TGTGCCAGCAGAAAAACAGGGGGAACGCCAGATACGCAGTATTTT	CASRKTGGTPDTQYF
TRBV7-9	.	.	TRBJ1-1	TGTGCCAGCAGCCCGGGCCGTAGTCAAACCCAGGGGACTGAAGCTTTCTTT	CASSPGRSQTQGTEAFF
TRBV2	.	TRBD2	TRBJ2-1	TGTGCCAGCAGTCCATCCGGGGCTAGCGGGGGGGCCTGGCAGTTCTTC	CASSPSGASGGAWQFF
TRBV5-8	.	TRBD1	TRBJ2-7	TGTGCCAGCAGCTGGGGGAGTACAGGGGGAAGCGAGCAGTACTTC	CASSWGSTGGSEQYF
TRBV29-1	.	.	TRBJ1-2	TGCAGCGTTGAAGGCCCAGAGGGTAATGGCTACACCTTC	CSVEGPEGNGYTF
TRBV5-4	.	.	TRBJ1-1	TGTGCCAGCAGCTTCGGTGGCACTGAAGCTTTCTTT	CASSFGGTEAFF
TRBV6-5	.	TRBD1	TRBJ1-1	TGTGCCAGCAGTTACTCAGGGGACAGCGAAGCTTTCTTT	CASSYSGDSEAFF
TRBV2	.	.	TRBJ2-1	TGTGCCAGCAGTGAACTGGGGAGCGGCATCTACAATGAGCAGTTCTTC	CASSELGSGIYNEQFF
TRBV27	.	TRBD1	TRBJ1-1	TGTGCCAGCAGTTTAATCCCCTTACAGGGGGTGAACACTGAAGCTTTCTTT	CASSLIPLQGVNTEAFF
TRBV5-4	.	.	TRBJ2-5	TGTGCCAGCAGCTTGAACAGGGAAGGGTTCCAGTACTTC	CASSLNREGFQYF
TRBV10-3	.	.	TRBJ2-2	TGTGCCATCAGTGGCGGAAACACCGGGGAGCTGTTTTTT	CAISGGNTGELFF
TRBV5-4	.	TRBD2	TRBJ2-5	TGTGCCAGCAGCTTGGAAGTCAATAGCGGGGGCCCACGGGGGGGGACCCAGTACTTC	CASSLEVNSGGPRGGTQYF
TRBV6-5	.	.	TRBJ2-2	TGTGCCAGCAGACTCCGAGGAACCGGGGAGCTGTTTTTT	CASRLRGTGELFF
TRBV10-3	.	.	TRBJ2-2	TGTGCCATCAGTGACGACAGCCAGAACACCGGGGAGCTGTTTTTT	CAISDDSQNTGELFF
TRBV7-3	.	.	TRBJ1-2	TGTGCCAGCTCATCCCCGGGGGGCTATGGCTACACCTTC	CASSSPGGYGYTF
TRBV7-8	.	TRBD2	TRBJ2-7	TGTGCCAGCAGCTGGAGCGGGGGGGCTGGAGAGCAGTACTTC	CASSWSGGAGEQYF
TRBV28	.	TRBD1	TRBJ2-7	TGTGCCAGCAGGCAACCGGGACAGAAAAGCTACGAGCAGTACTTC	CASRQPGQKSYEQYF
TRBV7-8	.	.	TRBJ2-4	TGTGCCAGCAGCCAAAGACGTGTGGGGGCGGCCAAAAACATTCAGTACTTC	CASSQRRVGAAKNIQYF
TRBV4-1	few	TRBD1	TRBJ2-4	TGCGCCAGCAGCCATCTCCCGGGACAGGTCCGCCTAGCCAAAAACATTCAGTACTTC	CASSHLPGQVRLAKNIQYF
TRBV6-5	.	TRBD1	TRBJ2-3	TGTGCCAGCAGTAGAGCCGGGACAGGGGTAGATACGCAGTATTTT	CASSRAGTGVDTQYF
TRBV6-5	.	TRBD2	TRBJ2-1	TGTGCCAGCAGGGCAACTAGCGGGGGATACAATGAGCAGTTCTTC	CASRATSGGYNEQFF
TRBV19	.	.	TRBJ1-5	TGTGCCAGTAGTATAGTAGTTAATAGCAATCAGCCCCAGCATTTT	CASSIVVNSNQPQHF
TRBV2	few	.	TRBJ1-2	TGTGCCAGCAGTGAAGCGCTTTGGGGAGAGGCGGACTATGGCTACACCTTC	CASSEALWGEADYGYTF
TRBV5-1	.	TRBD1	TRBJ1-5	TGCGCCAGCAGTTTGGGAAGTGACAGGGACCTTAGGAATCAGCCCCAGCATTTT	CASSLGSDRDLRNQPQHF
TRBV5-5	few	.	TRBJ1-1	TGTGCCAGCAGCTTGGACGTGAGAATGAACACTGAAGCTTTCTTT	CASSLDVRMNTEAFF
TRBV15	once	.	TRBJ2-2	TGTGCCACCAGCGACACCCCGAACACCGGGGAGCTGTTTTTT	CATSDTPNTGELFF
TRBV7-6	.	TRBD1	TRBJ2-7	TGTGCCAGCAGCTTAGCCCGGGACAGTTCCTACGAGCAGTACTTC	CASSLARDSSYEQYF
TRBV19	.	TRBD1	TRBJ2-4	TGTGCCAGTAGTCCCTGGACAGGGCTAGCCAAAAACATTCAGTACTTC	CASSPWTGLAKNIQYF
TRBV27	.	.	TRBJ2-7	TGTGCCAGCAGTTTACGGGGGGCGGGCGACGAGCAGTACTTC	CASSLRGAGDEQYF
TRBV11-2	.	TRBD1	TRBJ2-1	TGTGCCAGCAGCTTTGGACAGGGGTTCAATGAGCAGTTCTTC	CASSFGQGFNEQFF
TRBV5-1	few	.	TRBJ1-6	TGCGCCAGCAGCTTGGCACAAATCAATTCACCCCTCCACTTT	CASSLAQINSPLHF
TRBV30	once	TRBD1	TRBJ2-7	TGTGCCTGGAGTGTGGCAGGGGGCAGGGAGCAGTACTTC	CAWSVAGGREQYF
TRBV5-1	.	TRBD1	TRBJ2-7	TGCGCCAGCAGCCCAACCGGGACAGGGGGGTACGAGCAGTACTTC	CASSPTGTGGYEQYF
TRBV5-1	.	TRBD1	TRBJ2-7	TGCGCCAGCAGACCTGGCTGGACAGGGGACTACGAGCAGTACTTC	CASRPGWTGDYEQYF
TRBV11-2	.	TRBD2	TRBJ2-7	TGTGCCAGCAGCATAGCTGGCGGGGGGTATCCCTACGAGCAGTACTTC	CASSIAGGGYPYEQYF
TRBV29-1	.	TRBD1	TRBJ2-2	TGCAGCGTTGAAGATCCCTTTAGGCAGGGGGAAACCGGGGAGCTGTTTTTT	CSVEDPFRQGETGELFF
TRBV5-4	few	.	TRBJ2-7	TGTGCCAGCAGCCGTTATTACGAGCAGTACTTC	CASSRYYEQYF
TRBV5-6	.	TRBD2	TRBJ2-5	TGTGCCAGCAGCTTGGGACTAGCGAATCAAGAGACCCAGTACTTC	CASSLGLANQETQYF
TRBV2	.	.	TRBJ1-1	TGTGCCAGCAGCCGCCAGGGTATCACTGAAGCTTTCTTT	CASSRQGITEAFF
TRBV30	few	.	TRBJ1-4	TGTGCCTGGAGTGAGAGACAGCCAACTAATGAAAAACTGTTTTTT	CAWSERQPTNEKLFF
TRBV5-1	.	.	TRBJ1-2	TGCGCCAGCAGCTTGGACCGGGGAGGCTATGGCTACACCTTC	CASSLDRGGYGYTF
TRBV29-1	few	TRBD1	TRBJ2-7	TGCAGCGTTGAAGATTTTACAGGGGGCCGGGACGAGCAGTACTTC	CSVEDFTGGRDEQYF
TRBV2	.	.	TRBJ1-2	TGTGCCAGCAGTATCCGGGGGGACTTATTGGATGGCTACACCTTC	CASSIRGDLLDGYTF